This T cell receptor beta chain was obtained from a study of OX40 agonist ivuxolimab in advanced cancers. Whole-study context: It was permissible to have had prior anti-PD-1, anti-PD-L1 or anti-CTLA-4 therapy, and less than 45% had some. Study-wide points: Blood T cells, both CD4+ and CD8+, expanded clonally by week 6 at 0.1 to 3.0 mg/kg. Expansion of clones was among the lowest in partial responders at 0.1-3.0 mg/kg. More expanded clones were seen, on average, in CD8+ T cells than in CD4+.

CDR1 is KGHSH and CDR2 is LQKENI in the germline V gene. Unmatched junction bases numbered 1, after V lost 4 bases and J lost 5 bases. The CDR3 sequence is 12 residues long. In this sample, this clone turned up a few times. Its target is not known. The method was immunoSEQ multiplex PCR; TCRdb's version includes in-frame clones alone and lacks a portion of them. The sample yields around 100,000 clones, approximately 90% seen once. The chain has TRBV18 and TRBJ1-1; 7 bases map to TRBD1. The clonotype comes from an adult with an advanced solid tumor such as melanoma, head and neck, liver or kidney cancer. Sequenced material: CD4+ or CD8+ T cells sorted from blood, taken in a trial of the OX40 agonist ivuxolimab. The CDR3 DNA reads TGTGCCAGCTCACGGGACAGAACTGAAGCTTTCTTT. Its protein product is CASSRDRTEAFF.